The clone carrying this T cell receptor (beta chain) was detected only a few times. Its antigen remains unknown. J gave up 5 bases and V 7 bases, and 5 bases lay outside the gene matches. Germline CDR1 reads MNHEY; CDR2 reads SVGAGI. The CDR3 runs to 14 residues. Method: immunoSEQ multiplex PCR; TCRdb's copy keeps in-frame clones and lacks some. The sample lists 100,000 to 150,000 clones; roughly 87% were seen once. This sample is part of a study of T cell responses to AZD1222 COVID-19 vaccine. Overall study results and limits: White British donors predominated, females outnumbered males, and clonal diversity was possibly underestimated.

The sequences come from peripheral blood, collected on day 0 of MenACWY control vaccination. This chain joins TRBV6-5 and TRBJ2-2; TRBD1 agrees at 9 bases. This clonotype was sampled from an adult in good health. CDR3 region: CASKWTGETGELFF. The CDR3 region has the DNA TGTGCCAGCAAATGGACAGGGGAGACCGGGGAGCTGTTTTTT.